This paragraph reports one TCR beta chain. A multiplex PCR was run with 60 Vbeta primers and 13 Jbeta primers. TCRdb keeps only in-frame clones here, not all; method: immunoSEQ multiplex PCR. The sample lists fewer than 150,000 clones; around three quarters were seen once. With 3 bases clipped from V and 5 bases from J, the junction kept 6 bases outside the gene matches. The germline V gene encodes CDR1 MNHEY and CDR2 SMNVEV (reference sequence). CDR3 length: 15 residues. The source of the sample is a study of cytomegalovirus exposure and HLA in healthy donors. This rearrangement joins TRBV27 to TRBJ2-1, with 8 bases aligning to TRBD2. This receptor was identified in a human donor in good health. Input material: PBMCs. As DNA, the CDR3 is TGTGCCAGCAGTTTCCGCGGGACTAGTAACAATGAGCAGTTCTTC. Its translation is CASSFRGTSNNEQFF.